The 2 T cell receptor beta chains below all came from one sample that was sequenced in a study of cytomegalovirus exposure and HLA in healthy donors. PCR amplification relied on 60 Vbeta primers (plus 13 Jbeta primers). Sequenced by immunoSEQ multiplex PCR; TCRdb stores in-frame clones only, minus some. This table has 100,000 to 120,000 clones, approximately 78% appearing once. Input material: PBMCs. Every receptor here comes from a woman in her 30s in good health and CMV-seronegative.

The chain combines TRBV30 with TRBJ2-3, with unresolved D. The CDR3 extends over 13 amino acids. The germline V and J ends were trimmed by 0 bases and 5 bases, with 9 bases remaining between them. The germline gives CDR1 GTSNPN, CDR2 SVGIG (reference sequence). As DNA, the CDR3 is TGTGCCTGGAGTGTGGCCCTAGGAGATACGCAGTATTTT. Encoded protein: CAWSVALGDTQYF.

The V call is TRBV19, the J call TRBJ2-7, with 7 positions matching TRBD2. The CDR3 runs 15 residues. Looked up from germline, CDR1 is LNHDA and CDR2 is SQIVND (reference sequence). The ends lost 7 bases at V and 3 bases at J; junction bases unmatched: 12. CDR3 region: CASNPSPSGNYEQYF. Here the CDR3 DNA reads TGTGCCAGTAACCCCTCCCCTAGCGGAAACTACGAGCAGTACTTC.